This passage covers 28 T cell receptor beta chains from one sample sequenced in a study of blood T cell repertoires in COVID-19. Produced via immunoSEQ multiplex PCR; TCRdb's table is partial and in-frame only. The data show 260,000 or so clones, roughly 87% seen once. Sequencing was carried out using PBMCs or T cells enriched from blood (not recorded which). These receptors all come from a woman in her 30s with acute COVID-19.

The chain employs TRBV25-1 and TRBJ1-1; D is unresolved. V was pared by 2 bases and J by 6 bases, with 13 bases between. This CDR3 is 14 amino acids long. Germline-derived CDR1 and CDR2 are MGHDK and SYGVNS. The CDR3 loop is CASSELTPPAEAFF. CDR3 DNA sequence: TGTGCCAGCAGTGAACTTACACCTCCCGCTGAAGCTTTCTTT.

The gene calls are TRBV20-1 and TRBJ1-2; D call uncertain. The CDR3 runs to 11 residues. CDR1 is DFQATT and CDR2 is SNEGSKA in the germline V gene (reference sequence). The V and J ends lost 0 bases and 7 bases respectively, with 6 bases between them. This CDR3 reads CSARDPVGYTF. CDR3 nucleotides: TGCAGTGCTAGAGATCCGGTTGGCTACACCTTC.

The chain employs TRBV11-2 and TRBJ2-2; TRBD2 is a possible D gene (6 bases). V lost 5 bases and J 4 bases, leaving 14 bases between the germline ends. In germline, CDR1 is SGHAT, CDR2 FQNNGV. The CDR3 has 15 residues. As DNA, the CDR3 is TGTGCCAGCAGCCCACGACTAGGCGTCACCGGGGAGCTGTTTTTT. It yields the protein CASSPRLGVTGELFF.

This clone was recorded only once. V gene TRBV27 combines with J gene TRBJ1-4; tentative D call: TRBD1 (5 bases). V lost 6 bases, J lost 8 bases, and 16 bases lay in between. CDR3 length: 14 amino acids. Germline loops: CDR1 MNHEY, CDR2 SMNVEV (reference sequence). CDR3 DNA: TGTGCCAGCAGGGACACTAACCTACTGGAAAAACTGTTTTTT. As protein: CASRDTNLLEKLFF. The whole variable domain, remainder taken from reference TRBV27 and TRBJ1-4, is EAQVTQNPRYLITVTGKKLTVTCSQNMNHEYMSWYRQDPGLGLRQIYYSMNVEVTDKGDVPEGYKVSRKEKRNFPLILESPSPNQTSLYFCASRDTNLLEKLFFGSGTQLSVL.

The chain recombines TRBV5-8 with TRBJ1-5; TRBD1 matches 8 bases. Looked up from germline, CDR1 is SGHTS and CDR2 is YDEGEE. The CDR3 sequence is 16 residues long. Losses at the gene ends were 4 bases for V and 0 bases for J; bases not matched to a gene: 6. CDR3 amino acids: CASSPTGGDSNQPQHF. CDR3 in DNA: TGTGCCAGCAGCCCTACAGGGGGAGATAGCAATCAGCCCCAGCATTTT.

CDR3 DNA sequence: TGCGCCAGCAGCCCGGGACAGACGACTTATGGCTACACCTTC. Amino acids: CASSPGQTTYGYTF. The chain employs TRBV5-1 and TRBJ1-2, with TRBD1 matching over 7 bases. This CDR3 comprises 14 residues. Germline V gives CDR1 SGHRS, CDR2 YFSETQ. The junction had 8 bases not matched to a gene; V was cut back by 4 bases and J by 5 bases.

This chain joins TRBV24-1 and TRBJ2-2; D is perhaps TRBD2 (6 bases). CDR3 length: 15 amino acids. Germline V gene lookup returns CDR1 KGHDR and CDR2 SFDVKD. Between the trimmed V and J ends, which lost 3 bases and 5 bases, there was a span of 12 bases. The CDR3 loop reads CATSDAGRTTGELFF. CDR3 DNA: TGTGCCACCAGTGATGCGGGACGGACTACCGGGGAGCTGTTTTTT.

CDR3 sequence: CASSQPRPTRDEQFF. The CDR3 nucleotides are TGTGCCAGCAGTCAGCCTCGGCCTACCCGGGATGAGCAGTTCTTC. The J gene is TRBJ2-1, the V gene TRBV6-2 or TRBV6-3; no firm D call. Looked up from germline, CDR1 is MNHEY and CDR2 is SVGEGT. Trimming removed 5 bases from V and 8 bases from J, with 19 bases in between. This CDR3 comprises 15 residues.

This clone was counted between two and nine times. The identical CDR3 is also encoded by other nucleotide sequences in the sample. V and J are TRBV5-6 and TRBJ1-2; TRBD1 matches 8 bases. From germline, CDR1 is SGHDT and CDR2 YYEEEE. CDR3 size: 15 residues. The V segment lost 4 bases and the J segment 4 bases; nucleotides outside the gene matches: 9. In DNA form, the CDR3 reads TGTGCCAGCAGCCATACCGGGACAGGCGGCTATGGCTACACCTTC. Translating gives CASSHTGTGGYGYTF.

V and J are TRBV5-1 and TRBJ1-1; perhaps TRBD1 as D (5 bases). Trimming took off 2 bases at V and 7 bases at J, with 18 bases between the two ends. This CDR3 is built from 15 residues. Germline V gene lookup returns CDR1 SGHRS and CDR2 YFSETQ. As DNA, the CDR3 is TGCGCCAGCAGCTTAACTGGGAGGACGGGGCTTGAAGCTTTCTTT. This codes for CASSLTGRTGLEAFF.

The chain couples TRBV14 to TRBJ1-6, with D maybe TRBD1 (6 bases). Trimming took off 3 bases at V and 13 bases at J, with 7 bases between the two ends. Germline V gene sequence: CDR1 SGHDN, CDR2 FVKESK. The length of the CDR3 is 11 residues. CDR3 in DNA: TGTGCCAGCAGCCAGCAGGGGCCCCTCCACTTT. Amino acids: CASSQQGPLHF.

The chain carries TRBV4-3 and TRBJ2-1; 7 bases line up with TRBD2. The CDR3 consists of 13 residues. Germline loops: CDR1 LGHNA, CDR2 YSLEER. Trimming at V came to 1 base and at J to 6 bases, leaving 0 bases not matched to a gene. CDR3 sequence reads: CASSQGGGNEQFF. DNA for the CDR3: TGCGCCAGCAGCCAAGGGGGGGGCAATGAGCAGTTCTTC.

The chain couples TRBV7-2 to TRBJ1-4, with D uncertain. Trimming shortened V by 1 base and J by 7 bases, and 16 bases separated the two germline ends. Germline CDR1 is SGHTA and CDR2 is FQGNSA. The CDR3 consists of 16 residues. CDR3 in DNA: TGTGCCAGCAGCTTAGGAGGTCTCTTAAACACTGAAAAACTGTTTTTT. It specifies CASSLGGLLNTEKLFF.

This clone has just one count. This chain connects TRBV19 to TRBJ2-5, with D maybe TRBD2 (5 bases). Trimming took off 3 bases at V and 1 base at J, with 12 bases between the two ends. The CDR3 is 15 amino acids. The germline V gene has CDR1 LNHDA and CDR2 SQIVND (reference sequence). CDR3 amino acids: CASSISATRQETQYF. The CDR3 DNA sequence: TGTGCCAGTAGTATTAGCGCCACGCGCCAAGAGACCCAGTACTTC.

The chain joins TRBV27 to TRBJ2-1, with a weak D call TRBD1 (6 bases). The V end lost 3 bases, the J end lost 3 bases, and 15 bases lay between the germline ends. The CDR3 contains 16 residues. From germline, CDR1 is MNHEY and CDR2 SMNVEV (reference sequence). CDR3 sequence: CASSLGSAGDYNEQFF. Written as DNA, the CDR3 is TGTGCCAGCAGTTTGGGATCGGCAGGGGACTACAATGAGCAGTTCTTC.

CDR3 loop: CASSILRAGNTIYF. The CDR3 region has the DNA TGTGCCAGTAGTATCCTACGGGCTGGAAACACCATATATTTT. This sequence joins TRBV19 and TRBJ1-3; no firm D call. Trimming removed 3 bases from V and 2 bases from J, with 8 bases in between. CDR1 LNHDA and CDR2 SQIVND come from the germline V gene (reference sequence). The CDR3 extends over 14 amino acids.

This clone has just a few counts. This chain uses TRBV9 with TRBJ1-3, with D tentatively TRBD1 (5 bases). Germline CDR1 and CDR2: SGDLS and YYNGEE. The CDR3 has 17 residues. Trimming stripped 4 bases from V and 4 bases from J, with 21 bases between. In DNA, the CDR3 is TGTGCCAGCAGCTATGGGCAGGTCGGGGGAGACGGAAACACCATATATTTT. Its translation: CASSYGQVGGDGNTIYF. The whole variable domain, remainder taken from reference TRBV9 and TRBJ1-3, is DSGVTQTPKHLITATGQRVTLRCSPRSGDLSVYWYQQSLDQGLQFLIQYYNGEERAKGNILERFSAQQFPDLHSELNLSSLELGDSALYFCASSYGQVGGDGNTIYFGEGSWLTVV.

This chain uses TRBV4-1 with TRBJ2-7, with a possible D match to TRBD1 (6 bases). The CDR3 has 15 residues. Trimming took off 0 bases at V and 2 bases at J, with 11 bases between the two ends. Germline assignment: CDR1 MGHRA and CDR2 YSYEKL. This chain's CDR3 is CASSQDTGRTYEQYF. Written as DNA, the CDR3 is TGCGCCAGCAGCCAAGATACAGGGAGAACCTACGAGCAGTACTTC.

The chain uses TRBV19 and TRBJ1-4; 11 bases agree with TRBD1. V was clipped by 3 bases and J by 10 bases; unmatched bases: 7. The V gene's germline CDR1 is LNHDA and CDR2 SQIVND (reference sequence). The CDR3 is 15 amino acids. The CDR3 region has the DNA TGTGCCAGTAGTATCGGGACAGGGGGGAGTGTAAAACTGTTTTTT. Translating it yields CASSIGTGGSVKLFF.

V gene TRBV12-3 or TRBV12-4 combines with J gene TRBJ1-1; D uncertain. V was trimmed by 7 bases and J by 6 bases, leaving 9 bases between them. The CDR3 covers 11 residues. Here the CDR3 DNA reads TGTGCCAGCAATTCACTGTCTGAAGCTTTCTTT. The encoded protein is CASNSLSEAFF.

The genes are TRBV23-1 and TRBJ2-3; maybe TRBD1 (6 bases). TRBV23-1 is reported as an ORF; its role is uncertain. The CDR3 length is 16 residues. With 2 bases removed from V and 6 bases from J, the gap between germline ends came to 18 bases. The CDR3 loop is CASSQENRDVNDTQYF. The CDR3 DNA sequence: TGCGCCAGCAGTCAAGAAAACAGGGATGTCAACGATACGCAGTATTTT.

There are a few counts of this clone. CDR3 coding DNA: TGTGCCAGCAGTTTAGGGACTGTAGACGGCAATTCACCCCTCCACTTT. Protein: CASSLGTVDGNSPLHF. V gene TRBV27 combines with J gene TRBJ1-6, with D possibly matching TRBD1 (5 bases). Trimming left V 2 bases short and J 7 bases short, with 15 bases between. Germline values: CDR1 MNHEY, CDR2 SMNVEV (reference sequence). The CDR3 contains 16 residues.

The chain uses TRBV5-1 and TRBJ1-4; D gene ambiguous. The ends were cut back, 0 bases at V and 11 bases at J, with 23 bases in the middle. The CDR3 sequence is 17 residues long. Per germline, CDR1 SGHRS and CDR2 YFSETQ. CDR3 in amino acids: CASSLESGGSVMRKLFF. CDR3 nucleotides: TGCGCCAGCAGCTTGGAAAGTGGCGGCTCGGTTATGCGGAAACTGTTTTTT. Supplemented by reference TRBV5-1 and TRBJ1-4, the full variable domain reads KAGVTQTPRYLIKTRGQQVTLSCSPISGHRSVSWYQQTPGQGLQFLFEYFSETQRNKGNFPGRFSGRQFSNSRSEMNVSTLELGDSALYLCASSLESGGSVMRKLFFGSGTQLSVL.

Comment on this clone: Just one base apart from a much larger clone, this may be a read error. The CDR3 loop is CASSTTGNTEAFF. In nucleotides, the CDR3 is TGTGCCAGCAGCACGACAGGGAACACTGAAGCTTTCTTT. The genes are TRBV7-6 and TRBJ1-1; D is perhaps TRBD1 (6 bases). Trimming took 5 bases from V and 1 from J, leaving 8 bases between them. Per the germline V gene, CDR1 is SGHVS and CDR2 is FNYEAQ. CDR3 length equals 13 residues.

The chain is built from TRBV24-1 and TRBJ1-2; the D is unclear. V lost 6 bases and J 1 base, leaving 20 bases between the germline ends. Germline V gene data show CDR1 as KGHDR and CDR2 as SFDVKD. There are 17 residues in the CDR3. CDR3 sequence: CATSTRNTRRYNYGYTF. CDR3 DNA: TGTGCCACCAGTACTCGGAACACTAGGAGGTATAACTATGGCTACACCTTC.

The chain has TRBV11-2 and TRBJ1-4, with D hard to call. The CDR3 length is 16 residues. CDR1 SGHAT and CDR2 FQNNGV come from the germline V gene. Between the trimmed V and J ends, which lost 7 bases and 7 bases, there was a span of 22 bases. The CDR3: CASTPHGEGASEKLFF. The CDR3 nucleotides are TGTGCCAGCACCCCCCACGGGGAGGGCGCTAGTGAAAAACTGTTTTTT.

The rearrangement joins TRBV6-5 to TRBJ1-1; 7 bases are shared with TRBD1. V shed 5 bases and J 4 bases; nucleotides not matched to a gene: 10. The germline CDR1 and CDR2 sequences are MNHEY and SVGAGI. The CDR3 has 15 amino acids. CDR3 coding DNA: TGTGCCAGCAGTCGGCCGGAGGGGGCGAGCACTGAAGCTTTCTTT. Translated, it gives CASSRPEGASTEAFF.

This chain uses TRBV2 with TRBJ1-2; 11 bases are shared with TRBD1. V was clipped by 6 bases and J by 8 bases; unmatched bases: 5. This CDR3 has 13 residues. CDR1 is SNHLY, CDR2 FYNNEI, per germline. The CDR3 reads CASRDGTGGGYTF. The CDR3 nucleotides are TGTGCCAGCAGGGACGGGACAGGGGGAGGCTACACCTTC.